This record looks at one T cell receptor (beta chain) sequence and its context. The data are from a study of technical replicates of blood from several donors. This CDR3 spans 15 amino acids. The V segment lost 0 bases and the J segment 10 bases; nucleotides outside the gene matches: 12. CDR1 is SGHDT, CDR2 YYEEEE, per germline. Data came from immunoSEQ multiplex PCR; TCRdb stores just in-frame clones and leaves some out. The sample includes about 44,000 clones, roughly 96% of them seen just once. The source material was T cells isolated from PBMCs. This chain links TRBV5-6 with TRBJ1-1, with 7 bases matching TRBD1. This receptor was taken from a human donor in good health. CDR3 in DNA: TGTGCCAGCAGCTTGGCCCCCCGGACAGGCTGGGGAGCTTTCTTT. Translation: CASSLAPRTGWGAFF.